Listed below are T cell receptor beta chains from one sample, sequenced in a study of Ad26.COV2.S vaccination and SARS-CoV-2 variants. Data came from immunoSEQ multiplex PCR; TCRdb stores just in-frame clones and leaves some out. Among about 400,000 clones listed, about 83% were seen once. Specimen: peripheral blood, collected in a trial of Ad26.COV2.S vaccine versus placebo. Receptors were obtained from a person between 18 and 60 years old who received the Ad26.COV2.S COVID-19 vaccine or a placebo. CDR3s leave out the opening cysteine and the closing phenylalanine or tryptophan. The order of the fields is clone size, J gene, D gene, V gene, CDR3 protein. A D gene is named only where the DNA matches it firmly. Only some rows state a clone size, as once, few, many or a class for expanded clones.

size: NA
J: TRBJ2-3
D: NA
V: TRBV30
CDR3: AWSVYQGELTDTQY

size: NA
J: TRBJ1-2
D: TRBD1
V: TRBV5-1
CDR3: ASSGDRVAYT

size: NA
J: TRBJ1-3
D: NA
V: TRBV28
CDR3: ASSRGSSGNTIY

size: NA
J: TRBJ2-2
D: NA
V: TRBV6-5
CDR3: ASSYTGENTGELF

size: NA
J: TRBJ2-3
D: NA
V: TRBV5-4
CDR3: ASSLAGQRHADTQY

size: NA
J: TRBJ2-6
D: NA
V: TRBV2
CDR3: ASTSGANVLT

size: NA
J: TRBJ2-6
D: NA
V: TRBV5-5
CDR3: ASSPIRASGANVLT

size: NA
J: TRBJ2-2
D: TRBD1
V: TRBV9
CDR3: ASSVSRGRKGTGELF

size: NA
J: TRBJ2-7
D: NA
V: TRBV25-1
CDR3: ATGPSYEQY

size: once
J: TRBJ2-3
D: NA
V: TRBV19
CDR3: ASRAEHNTDTQY

size: NA
J: TRBJ2-2
D: NA
V: TRBV28
CDR3: ASSLSGNTGELF

size: NA
J: TRBJ2-5
D: NA
V: TRBV29-1
CDR3: SVEGSETGETQY

size: NA
J: TRBJ2-5
D: TRBD2
V: TRBV5-5
CDR3: ASFPGGGGETQY

size: NA
J: TRBJ2-1
D: NA
V: TRBV19
CDR3: ASSGLGRALRNEQF

size: NA
J: TRBJ2-7
D: NA
V: TRBV5-1
CDR3: ASSLGRSSYEQY

size: NA
J: TRBJ2-7
D: NA
V: TRBV27
CDR3: ASSPLGATTYEQY

size: NA
J: TRBJ1-5
D: TRBD1
V: TRBV2
CDR3: ASTDREIRPQH

size: NA
J: TRBJ2-2
D: NA
V: TRBV5-5
CDR3: ASSLEPRVSGELF

size: NA
J: TRBJ2-5
D: TRBD2
V: TRBV4-1
CDR3: ASSQATLGGPEETQY

size: NA
J: TRBJ2-7
D: NA
V: TRBV4-1
CDR3: ASSLGSGLYGNEQY

size: few
J: TRBJ2-7
D: TRBD2
V: TRBV27
CDR3: ASSLSRGSGIYEQY

size: NA
J: TRBJ1-1
D: NA
V: TRBV6-5
CDR3: ASSYSRRKNTEAF

size: few
J: TRBJ2-1
D: NA
V: TRBV29-1
CDR3: SVYHRPVFF

size: NA
J: TRBJ2-7
D: TRBD2
V: TRBV6-5
CDR3: ASSYSGRAGEQY

size: NA
J: TRBJ2-7
D: TRBD1
V: TRBV6-1
CDR3: ASSERNRGRSIGEQY

size: NA
J: TRBJ2-5
D: NA
V: TRBV2
CDR3: ASSDSGETQY

size: NA
J: TRBJ2-1
D: NA
V: TRBV9
CDR3: ASSGSAQF

size: NA
J: TRBJ2-3
D: TRBD2
V: TRBV5-5
CDR3: ASSLGLAGGQDTQY

size: NA
J: TRBJ2-7
D: NA
V: TRBV6-5
CDR3: ASSPADYSYEQY

size: NA
J: TRBJ2-7
D: TRBD1
V: TRBV9
CDR3: ASSAGSGQGFYEQY

size: NA
J: TRBJ2-5
D: NA
V: TRBV18
CDR3: ASSPLGGGTQY

size: NA
J: TRBJ2-1
D: NA
V: TRBV15
CDR3: ATSRVRGGVPNEQF

size: NA
J: TRBJ2-5
D: NA
V: TRBV10-3
CDR3: AISGWNQETQY